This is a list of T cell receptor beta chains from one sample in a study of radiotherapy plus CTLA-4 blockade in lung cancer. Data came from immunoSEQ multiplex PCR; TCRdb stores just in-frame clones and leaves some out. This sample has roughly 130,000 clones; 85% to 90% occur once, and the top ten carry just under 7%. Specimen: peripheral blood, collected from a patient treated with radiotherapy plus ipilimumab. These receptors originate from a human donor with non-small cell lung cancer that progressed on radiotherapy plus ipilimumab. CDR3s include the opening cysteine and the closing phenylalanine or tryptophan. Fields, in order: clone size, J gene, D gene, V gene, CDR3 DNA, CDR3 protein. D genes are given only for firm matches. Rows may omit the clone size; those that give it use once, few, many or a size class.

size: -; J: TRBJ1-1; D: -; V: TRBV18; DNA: TGTGCCAGCTCACCACCGGTGAACACTGAAGCTTTCTTT; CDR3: CASSPPVNTEAFF
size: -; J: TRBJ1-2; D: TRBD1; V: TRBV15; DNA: TGTGCCACCAGCAGAGATGATCCGGACAGGGACTATGGCTACACCTTC; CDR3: CATSRDDPDRDYGYTF
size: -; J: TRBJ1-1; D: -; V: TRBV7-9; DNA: TGTGCCAGCTCCAGAGTAACAGGGTGGAATAGGGACGCTGAAGCTTTCTTT; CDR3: CASSRVTGWNRDAEAFF
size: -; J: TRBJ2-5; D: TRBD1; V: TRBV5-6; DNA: TGTGCCAGCAGCTTAACGCGACAGGGAGTGGAGACCCAGTACTTC; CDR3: CASSLTRQGVETQYF
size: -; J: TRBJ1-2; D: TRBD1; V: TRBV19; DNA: TGTGCCAGTAGTATAGATGGACAGGGTGGATCCTATGGCTACACCTTC; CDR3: CASSIDGQGGSYGYTF
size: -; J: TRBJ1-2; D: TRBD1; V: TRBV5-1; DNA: TGCGCCAGCAGCCCTGATCCCACTCGACAGGGAGTTTATGGCTACACCTTC; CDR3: CASSPDPTRQGVYGYTF
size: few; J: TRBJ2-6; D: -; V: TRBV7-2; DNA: TGTGCCAGCAGCCCCCCAGAGACCAACGTCCTGACTTTC; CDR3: CASSPPETNVLTF
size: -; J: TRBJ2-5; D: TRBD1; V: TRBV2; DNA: TGTGCCAGCAGTGAAATCGACAGGGAACAAGAGACCCAGTACTTC; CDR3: CASSEIDREQETQYF
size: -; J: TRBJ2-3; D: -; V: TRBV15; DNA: TGTGCCACCAGCAGAGACCGTGGAGATACGCAGTATTTT; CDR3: CATSRDRGDTQYF
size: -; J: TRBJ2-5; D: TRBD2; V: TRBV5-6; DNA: TGTGCCAGCAGCCCCCCGGGAGGGGAGACCCAGTACTTC; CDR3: CASSPPGGETQYF
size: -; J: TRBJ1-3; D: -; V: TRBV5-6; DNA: TGTGCCAGCAGGGGGACCGCCGTATCTGGAAACACCATATATTTT; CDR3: CASRGTAVSGNTIYF
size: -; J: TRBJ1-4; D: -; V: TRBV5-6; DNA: TGTGCCAGCAGCCTGCGGGGAGGGCCCCGAGAAACTAATGAAAAACTGTTTTTT; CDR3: CASSLRGGPRETNEKLFF
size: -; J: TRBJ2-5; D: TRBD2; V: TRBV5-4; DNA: TGTGCCAGCAGCACCCGGACTAGCGGGCCACGGGAGACCCAGTACTTC; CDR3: CASSTRTSGPRETQYF
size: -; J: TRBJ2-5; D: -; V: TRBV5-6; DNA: TGTGCCAGCAGCCCGAAGGCGGGACAGTGGGATGAGGCCCAGTACTTC; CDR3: CASSPKAGQWDEAQYF
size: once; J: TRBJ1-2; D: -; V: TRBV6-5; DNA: TGTGCCAGCAGGGAAGGCTATGGCTACACCTTC; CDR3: CASREGYGYTF
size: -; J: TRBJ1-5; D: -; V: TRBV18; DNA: TGTGCCAGTTCACCAGCAGAAGGGACGAATAGCAATCAGCCCCAGCATTTT; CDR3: CASSPAEGTNSNQPQHF
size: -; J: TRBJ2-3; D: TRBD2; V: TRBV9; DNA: TGTGCCAGCAGCGTAGGGCTGGGACTAGCGGCGAGCACAGATACGCAGTATTTT; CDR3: CASSVGLGLAASTDTQYF
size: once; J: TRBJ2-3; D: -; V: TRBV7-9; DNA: TGTGCCAGCAGCTCTGACCAGGCGGGGAATACGCAGTATTTT; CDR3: CASSSDQAGNTQYF
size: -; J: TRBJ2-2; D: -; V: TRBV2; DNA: TGTGCCAGCAGTGAATCGGAGGACACCGGGGAGCTGTTTTTT; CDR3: CASSESEDTGELFF
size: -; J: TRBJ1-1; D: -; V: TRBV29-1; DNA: TGCAGCGTTGCAAAAGGGGGGGACACTGAAGCTTTCTTT; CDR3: CSVAKGGDTEAFF
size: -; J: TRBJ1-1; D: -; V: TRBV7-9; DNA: TGTGCCAGCAGCTTTGACAGGCTACGTGGCACTGAAGCTTTCTTT; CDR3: CASSFDRLRGTEAFF
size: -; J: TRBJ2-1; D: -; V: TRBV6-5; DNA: TGTGCCAGCAGTTATGCGACTAGGGTTGGTCCCCATGAGCAGTTCTTC; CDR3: CASSYATRVGPHEQFF
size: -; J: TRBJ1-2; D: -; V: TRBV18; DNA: TGTGCCAGCTCGGGGGCTGAGGGCTACACCTTC; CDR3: CASSGAEGYTF
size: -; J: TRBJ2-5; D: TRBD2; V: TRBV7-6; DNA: TGTGCCAGCAGCGAACCCGGGACTAGCGGCATCAGGCAGTACTTC; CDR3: CASSEPGTSGIRQYF
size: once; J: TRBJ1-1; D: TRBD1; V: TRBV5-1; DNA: TGCGCCAGCAGCTTGTACACAGGGGCAGGGACTGAAGCTTTCTTT; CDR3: CASSLYTGAGTEAFF
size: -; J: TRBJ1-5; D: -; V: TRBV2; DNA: TGTGCCAGCAGGGAACAGGGCTTCTATCAGCCCCAGCATTTT; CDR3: CASREQGFYQPQHF
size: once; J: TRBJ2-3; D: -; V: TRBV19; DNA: TGTGCCAGTCTATCGGATACCACAGATACGCAGTATTTT; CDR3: CASLSDTTDTQYF
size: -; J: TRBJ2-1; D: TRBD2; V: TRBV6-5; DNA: TGTGCCAGCAGCTCTCTAGCGGGCCCCCGCAATGAGCAGTTCTTC; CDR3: CASSSLAGPRNEQFF
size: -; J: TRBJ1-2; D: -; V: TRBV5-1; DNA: TGCGCCAGCACCTATTCCGAGGCTTCTGCTAACTATGGCTACACCTTC; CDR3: CASTYSEASANYGYTF
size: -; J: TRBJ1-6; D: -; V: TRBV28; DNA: TGTGCCAGCAGTTTCGGGAGTAATAATTCACCCCTCCACTTT; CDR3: CASSFGSNNSPLHF
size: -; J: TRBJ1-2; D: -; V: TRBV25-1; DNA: TGTGCCAGCAGCCTTCAGGGGACGGGTGGCTACACCTTC; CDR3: CASSLQGTGGYTF
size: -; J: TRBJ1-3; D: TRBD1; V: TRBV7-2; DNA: TGTGCCAGCTCCGGCCCGGGACAGAATTCTGGAAACACCATATATTTT; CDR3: CASSGPGQNSGNTIYF
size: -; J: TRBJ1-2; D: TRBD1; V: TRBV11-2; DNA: TGTGCCAGCAGCACCGGGACAGCAGCCCCGGACTACACCTTC; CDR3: CASSTGTAAPDYTF
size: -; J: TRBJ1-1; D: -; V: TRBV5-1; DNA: TGCGCCAGCAGCTTGGCAGGGCGGAACACTGAAGCTTTCTTT; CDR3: CASSLAGRNTEAFF
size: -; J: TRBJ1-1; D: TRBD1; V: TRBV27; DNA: TGTGCCAGCAACCCGCAGGGGGGTAGGAACACTGAAGCTTTCTTT; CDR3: CASNPQGGRNTEAFF
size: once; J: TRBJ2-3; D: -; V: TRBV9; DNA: TGTGCCAGCAGCGTAGCATTCGGCGGGATTCAAACAGATACGCAGTATTTT; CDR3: CASSVAFGGIQTDTQYF
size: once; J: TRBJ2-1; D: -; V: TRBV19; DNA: TGTGCCAGTACGGACCGGCCGGGACCCTACAATGAGCAGTTCTTC; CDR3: CASTDRPGPYNEQFF
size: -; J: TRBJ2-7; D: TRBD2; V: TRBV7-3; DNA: TGTGCCAGCACCGCCGGGGACTACAACTACGAGCAGTACTTC; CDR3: CASTAGDYNYEQYF
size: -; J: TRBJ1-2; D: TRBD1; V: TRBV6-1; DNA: TGTGCCAGCAGTCCGGGACAGGGGGGCTACACCTTC; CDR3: CASSPGQGGYTF